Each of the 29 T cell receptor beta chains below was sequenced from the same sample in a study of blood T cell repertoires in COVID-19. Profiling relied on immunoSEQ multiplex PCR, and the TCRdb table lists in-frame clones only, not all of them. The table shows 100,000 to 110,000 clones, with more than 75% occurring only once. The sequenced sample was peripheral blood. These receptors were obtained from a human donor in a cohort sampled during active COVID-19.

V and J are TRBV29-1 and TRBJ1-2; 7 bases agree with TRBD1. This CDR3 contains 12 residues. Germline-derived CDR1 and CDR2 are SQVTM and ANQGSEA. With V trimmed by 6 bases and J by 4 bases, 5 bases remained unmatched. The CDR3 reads CSVTGSGYGYTF. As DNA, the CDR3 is TGCAGCGTGACAGGGAGCGGCTATGGCTACACCTTC.

CDR3 amino acids: CASSEGWQGGYTF. In DNA, the CDR3 is TGTGCCAGCAGTGAGGGTTGGCAGGGGGGCTACACCTTC. This chain links TRBV25-1 with TRBJ1-2; possibly TRBD1 for D (6 bases). The ends were cut back, 3 bases at V and 8 bases at J, with 13 bases in the middle. In germline, CDR1 is MGHDK, CDR2 SYGVNS. The CDR3 covers 13 residues.

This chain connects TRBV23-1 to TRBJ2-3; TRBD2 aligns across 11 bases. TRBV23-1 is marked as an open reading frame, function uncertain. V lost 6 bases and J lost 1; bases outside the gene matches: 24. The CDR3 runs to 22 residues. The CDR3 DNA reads TGCGCCAGCAGGACGACAGGGGGGGAGGTTAGCGGGAGGGCCGATTGCACAGATACGCAGTATTTT. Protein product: CASRTTGGEVSGRADCTDTQYF.

CDR3 amino acids: CSVGDRENYGYTF. The CDR3 nucleotides read TGCAGCGTCGGGGACAGGGAAAACTATGGCTACACCTTC. The genes are TRBV29-1 and TRBJ1-2, with 9 bases identical to TRBD1. Germline V gene lookup returns CDR1 SQVTM and CDR2 ANQGSEA. The CDR3 has 13 residues. The trim removed 6 bases at V and 2 bases at J, leaving 4 bases unmatched.

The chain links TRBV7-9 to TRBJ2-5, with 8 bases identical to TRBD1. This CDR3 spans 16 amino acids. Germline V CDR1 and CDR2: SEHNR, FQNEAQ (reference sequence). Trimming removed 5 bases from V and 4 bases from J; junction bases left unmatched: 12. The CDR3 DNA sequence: TGTGCCAGCAGCCGCACAGGGGGAGTTTTTCGAGAGACCCAGTACTTC. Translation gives CASSRTGGVFRETQYF.

The CDR3 reads CASTGTGPPYEQYF. In DNA form, the CDR3 reads TGTGCCAGCACTGGGACAGGGCCCCCCTACGAGCAGTACTTC. The gene calls are TRBV6-5 and TRBJ2-7, with 9 positions matching TRBD1. The CDR3 covers 14 residues. Looked up from germline, CDR1 is MNHEY and CDR2 is SVGAGI. The V segment lost 7 bases and the J segment 2 bases; nucleotides outside the gene matches: 6.

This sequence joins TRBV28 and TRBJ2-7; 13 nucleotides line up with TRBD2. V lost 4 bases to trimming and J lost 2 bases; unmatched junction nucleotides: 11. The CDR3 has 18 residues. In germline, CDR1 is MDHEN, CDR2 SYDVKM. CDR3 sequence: CASSSQRLAGGHAYEQYF. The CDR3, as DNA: TGTGCCAGCAGTTCGCAACGACTAGCGGGAGGCCACGCCTACGAGCAGTACTTC. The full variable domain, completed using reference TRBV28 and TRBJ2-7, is DVKVTQSSRYLVKRTGEKVFLECVQDMDHENMFWYRQDPGLGLRLIYFSYDVKMKEKGDIPEGYSVSREKKERFSLILESASTNQTSMYLCASSSQRLAGGHAYEQYFGPGTRLTVT.

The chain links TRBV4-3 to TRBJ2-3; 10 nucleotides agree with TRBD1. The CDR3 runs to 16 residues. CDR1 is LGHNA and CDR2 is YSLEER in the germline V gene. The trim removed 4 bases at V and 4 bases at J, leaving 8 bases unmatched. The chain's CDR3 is CASSRRRQGAADTQYF. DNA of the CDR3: TGCGCCAGCAGCCGCAGGAGACAGGGGGCCGCAGATACGCAGTATTTT.

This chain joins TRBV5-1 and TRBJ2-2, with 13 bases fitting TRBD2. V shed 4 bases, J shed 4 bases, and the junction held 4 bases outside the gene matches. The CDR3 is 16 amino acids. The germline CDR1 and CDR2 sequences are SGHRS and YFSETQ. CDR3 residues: CASSPGLAGSTGELFF. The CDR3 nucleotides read TGCGCCAGCAGCCCGGGACTAGCGGGGAGCACCGGGGAGCTGTTTTTT.

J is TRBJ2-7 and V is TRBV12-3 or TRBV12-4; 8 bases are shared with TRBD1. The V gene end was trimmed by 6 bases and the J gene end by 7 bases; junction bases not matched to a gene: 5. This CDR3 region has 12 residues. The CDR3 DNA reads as TGTGCCAGCAGGGGGACAGGACAAGAGCAGTACTTC. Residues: CASRGTGQEQYF.

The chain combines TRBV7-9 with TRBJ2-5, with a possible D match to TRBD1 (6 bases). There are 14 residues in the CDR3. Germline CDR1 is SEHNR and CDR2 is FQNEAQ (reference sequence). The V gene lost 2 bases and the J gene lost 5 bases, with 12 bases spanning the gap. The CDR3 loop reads CASSLQQGGETQYF. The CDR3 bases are TGTGCCAGCAGCTTACAACAGGGTGGCGAGACCCAGTACTTC.

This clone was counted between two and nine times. The CDR3: CASSPGGPGNEQFF. Written as DNA, the CDR3 is TGTGCCAGCAGCCCTGGCGGGCCTGGGAATGAGCAGTTCTTC. The chain carries TRBV7-9 and TRBJ2-1; maybe TRBD2 (5 bases). Germline V CDR1 and CDR2: SEHNR, FQNEAQ (reference sequence). The V and J ends lost 5 bases and 7 bases respectively, with 15 bases between them. CDR3 length: 14 residues.

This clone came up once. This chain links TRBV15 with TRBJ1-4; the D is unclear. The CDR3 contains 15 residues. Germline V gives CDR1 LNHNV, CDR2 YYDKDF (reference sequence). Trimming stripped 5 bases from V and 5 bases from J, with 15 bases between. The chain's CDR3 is CATSPRQGRNEKLFF. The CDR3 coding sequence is TGTGCCACCAGCCCACGACAAGGCAGAAATGAAAAACTGTTTTTT.

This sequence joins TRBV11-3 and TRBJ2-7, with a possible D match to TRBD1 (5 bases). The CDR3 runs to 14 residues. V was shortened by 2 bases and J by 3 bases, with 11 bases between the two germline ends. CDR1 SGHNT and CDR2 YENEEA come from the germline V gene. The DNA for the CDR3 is TGTGCCAGCAGCTTATCGGCAGGGAACTACGAGCAGTACTTC. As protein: CASSLSAGNYEQYF.

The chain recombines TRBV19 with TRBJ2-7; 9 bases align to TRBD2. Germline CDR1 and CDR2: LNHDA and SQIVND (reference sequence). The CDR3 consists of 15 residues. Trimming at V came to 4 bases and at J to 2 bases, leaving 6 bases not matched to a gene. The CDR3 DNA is TGTGCCAGTAGTACAGCGGGAGGTGGCACCTACGAGCAGTACTTC. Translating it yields CASSTAGGGTYEQYF.

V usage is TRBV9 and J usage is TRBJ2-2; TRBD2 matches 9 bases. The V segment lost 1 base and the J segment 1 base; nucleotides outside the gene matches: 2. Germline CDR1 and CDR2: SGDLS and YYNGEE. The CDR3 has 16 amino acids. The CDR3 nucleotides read TGTGCCAGCAGCGTAAATAGCGGGGGGAACACCGGGGAGCTGTTTTTT. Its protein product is CASSVNSGGNTGELFF.

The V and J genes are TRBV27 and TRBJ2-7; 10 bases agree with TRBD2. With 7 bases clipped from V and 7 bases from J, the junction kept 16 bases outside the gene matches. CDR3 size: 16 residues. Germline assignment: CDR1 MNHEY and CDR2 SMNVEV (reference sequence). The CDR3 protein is CASTGRFLAGVREQYF. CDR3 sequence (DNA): TGTGCCAGCACTGGACGGTTTCTAGCGGGAGTGAGGGAGCAGTACTTC.

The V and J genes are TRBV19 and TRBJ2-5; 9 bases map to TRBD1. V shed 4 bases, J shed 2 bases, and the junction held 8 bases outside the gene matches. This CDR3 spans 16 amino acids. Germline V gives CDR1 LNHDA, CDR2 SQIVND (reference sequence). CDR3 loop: CASSNPTGGGQETQYF. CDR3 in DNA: TGTGCCAGTAGTAACCCGACAGGGGGAGGTCAAGAGACCCAGTACTTC.

The CDR3 here is CASSLDHGTGERETQYF. CDR3 coding DNA: TGCGCCAGCAGCTTGGATCACGGGACAGGGGAGCGGGAGACCCAGTACTTC. The chain combines TRBV5-1 with TRBJ2-5, with TRBD1 matching over 10 bases. The CDR3 consists of 17 residues. V lost 0 bases to trimming and J lost 5 bases; unmatched junction nucleotides: 10. Germline CDR1 reads SGHRS; CDR2 reads YFSETQ.

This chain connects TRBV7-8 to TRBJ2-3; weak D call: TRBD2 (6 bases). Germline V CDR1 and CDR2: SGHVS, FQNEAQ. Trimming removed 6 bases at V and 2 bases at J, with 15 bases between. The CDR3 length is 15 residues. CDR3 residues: CASRDRRETTDTQYF. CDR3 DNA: TGTGCCAGCAGAGATCGACGGGAGACCACAGATACGCAGTATTTT.

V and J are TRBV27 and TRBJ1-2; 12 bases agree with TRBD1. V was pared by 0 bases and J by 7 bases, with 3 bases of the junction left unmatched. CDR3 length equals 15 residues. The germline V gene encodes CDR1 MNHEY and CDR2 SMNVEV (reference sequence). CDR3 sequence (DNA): TGTGCCAGCAGTTTATCGGGACAGGGGGCCTTTGGCTACACCTTC. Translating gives CASSLSGQGAFGYTF.

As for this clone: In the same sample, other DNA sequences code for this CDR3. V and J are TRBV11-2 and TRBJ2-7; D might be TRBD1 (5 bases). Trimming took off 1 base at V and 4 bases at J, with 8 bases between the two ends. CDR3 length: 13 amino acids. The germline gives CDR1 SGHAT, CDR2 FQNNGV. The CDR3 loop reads CASSLGQPYEQYF. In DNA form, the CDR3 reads TGTGCCAGCAGCTTAGGACAGCCATACGAGCAGTACTTC. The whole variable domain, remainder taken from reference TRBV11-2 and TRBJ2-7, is EAGVAQSPRYKIIEKRQSVAFWCNPISGHATLYWYQQILGQGPKLLIQFQNNGVVDDSQLPKDRFSAERLKGVDSTLKIQPAKLEDSAVYLCASSLGQPYEQYFGPGTRLTVT.

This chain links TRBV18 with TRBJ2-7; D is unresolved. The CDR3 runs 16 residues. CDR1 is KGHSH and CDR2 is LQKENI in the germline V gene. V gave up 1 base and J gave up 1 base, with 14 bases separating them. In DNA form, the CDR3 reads TGTGCCAGCTCACCACTCCCTGCTGGCCAGTCCTACGAGCAGTACTTC. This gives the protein CASSPLPAGQSYEQYF.

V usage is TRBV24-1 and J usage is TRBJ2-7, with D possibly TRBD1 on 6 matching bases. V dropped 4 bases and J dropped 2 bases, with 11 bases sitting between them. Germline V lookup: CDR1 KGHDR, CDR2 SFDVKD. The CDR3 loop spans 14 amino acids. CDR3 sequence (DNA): TGTGCCACCAGTGAAGGGGGACCTACCTACGAGCAGTACTTC. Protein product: CATSEGGPTYEQYF.

The CDR3 loop reads CASALQMNTEAFF. CDR3 sequence (DNA): TGTGCCAGCGCTCTCCAGATGAACACTGAAGCTTTCTTT. V is TRBV2 and J is TRBJ1-1, with D uncertain. Trimming left V 8 bases short and J 0 bases short, with 10 bases between. Germline lookup yields CDR1 SNHLY and CDR2 FYNNEI. There are 13 residues in the CDR3.

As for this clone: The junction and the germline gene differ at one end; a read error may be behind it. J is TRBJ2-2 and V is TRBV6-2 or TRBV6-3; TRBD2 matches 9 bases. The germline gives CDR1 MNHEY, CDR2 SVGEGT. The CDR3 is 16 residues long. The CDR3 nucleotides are TGTGCCAGCAGCACCCCCGGGACTAGCTCTAGGCGGGGAGCTGTTTTT. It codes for CASSTPGTSSRRGAVF.

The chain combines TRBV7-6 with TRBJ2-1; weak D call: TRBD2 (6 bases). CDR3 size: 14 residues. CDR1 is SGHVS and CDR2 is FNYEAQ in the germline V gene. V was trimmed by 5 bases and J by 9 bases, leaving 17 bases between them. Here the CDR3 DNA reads TGTGCCAGCAGCACGGGACTCTCCGGCAGTGAGCAGTTCTTC. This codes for CASSTGLSGSEQFF.

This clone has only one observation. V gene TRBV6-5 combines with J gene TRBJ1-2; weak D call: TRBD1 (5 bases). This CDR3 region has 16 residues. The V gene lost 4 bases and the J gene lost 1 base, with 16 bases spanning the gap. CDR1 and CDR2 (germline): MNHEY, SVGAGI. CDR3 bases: TGTGCCAGCAGTTTCGCTACAGGCCCGGATAACTATGGCTACACCTTC. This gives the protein CASSFATGPDNYGYTF.

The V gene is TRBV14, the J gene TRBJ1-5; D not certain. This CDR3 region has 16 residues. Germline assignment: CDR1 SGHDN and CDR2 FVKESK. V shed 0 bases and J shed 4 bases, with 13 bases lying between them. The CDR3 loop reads CASSQDEPGRNQPQHF. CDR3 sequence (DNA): TGTGCCAGCAGCCAAGACGAGCCCGGGAGAAATCAGCCCCAGCATTTT. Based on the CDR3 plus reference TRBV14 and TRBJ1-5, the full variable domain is EAGVTQFPSHSVIEKGQTVTLRCDPISGHDNLYWYRRVMGKEIKFLLHFVKESKQDESGMPNNRFLAERTGGTYSTLKVQPAELEDSGVYFCASSQDEPGRNQPQHFGDGTRLSIL.